These 12 T cell receptor beta chains were all obtained from the same sample, sequenced in a study of OX40 agonist ivuxolimab in advanced cancers. The method was the immunoSEQ multiplex PCR assay. The clones in this table, taken by TCRdb from immuneACCESS, are in-frame only. Not every clone is retained; where verified, under half of the shortfall comes from an unresolved V gene, and the cause of the rest is unknown. The sample has around 94,000 clones on record, 80% to 95% of them singletons. The ten largest clones add up to 3.4% of the sample. Sequenced material: CD4+ or CD8+ T cells sorted from blood, taken in a trial of the OX40 agonist ivuxolimab. The source of these receptors is an adult with an advanced solid tumor such as melanoma, head and neck, liver or kidney cancer.

This clone was recorded only once. The rearrangement links TRBV5-4 to TRBJ1-2; D is unclear. Germline V lookup: CDR1 SGHNT, CDR2 YYREEE (reference sequence). The germline V and J ends were trimmed by 1 base and 6 bases, with 13 bases remaining between them. This CDR3 spans 14 amino acids. CDR3 sequence reads: CASSLIQQDHGYTF. The CDR3 DNA reads TGTGCCAGCAGCTTGATCCAGCAGGATCATGGCTACACCTTC.

This chain joins TRBV11-2 and TRBJ2-7; D is unresolved. CDR1 is SGHAT, CDR2 FQNNGV, per germline. The CDR3 contains 12 residues. V was cut by 5 bases and J by 5 bases, with 10 bases left in between. CDR3 in amino acids: CASSPPGNEQYF. The CDR3 bases are TGTGCCAGCAGCCCCCCTGGGAACGAGCAGTACTTC.

This clone was counted a single time. The CDR3 DNA reads as TGTGCCAGCAGTTACTCGAGGGTGGGTGCCAATGAGCAGTTCTTC. This codes for CASSYSRVGANEQFF. The chain is built from TRBV6-5 and TRBJ2-1; perhaps TRBD2 as D (5 bases). CDR3 size: 15 residues. The V end was cut by 0 bases, the J end by 6 bases, with 12 bases between. Germline V gene data show CDR1 as MNHEY and CDR2 as SVGAGI.

J is TRBJ1-1 and V is TRBV9; possibly TRBD1 for D (5 bases). Germline V gene lookup returns CDR1 SGDLS and CDR2 YYNGEE. V gave up 2 bases and J gave up 4 bases, with 12 bases separating them. This CDR3 comprises 14 residues. In nucleotides, the CDR3 is TGTGCCAGCAGCGTCTCTCAGGGAGGCACTGAAGCTTTCTTT. Translated, it gives CASSVSQGGTEAFF.

The chain employs TRBV2 and TRBJ1-1, with TRBD1 matching 8 bases. The CDR3 is made up of 10 amino acids. The germline gives CDR1 SNHLY, CDR2 FYNNEI. With 9 bases clipped from V and 11 bases from J, the junction kept 5 bases outside the gene matches. The DNA for the CDR3 is TGTGCCAGGTGGGACAGGACGGCTTTCTTT. This sequence encodes CARWDRTAFF.

Regarding this clone: Other DNA variants within this sample encode the same CDR3. The gene calls are TRBV9 and TRBJ2-2; D uncertain. The CDR3 is 12 residues long. V was trimmed by 0 bases and J by 5 bases, leaving 2 bases between them. The germline gives CDR1 SGDLS, CDR2 YYNGEE. CDR3 protein: CASSVVTGELFF. The CDR3 bases are TGTGCCAGCAGCGTAGTTACCGGGGAGCTGTTTTTT.

This clone came up once. This chain uses TRBV4-1 with TRBJ1-2, with D tentatively TRBD1 (6 bases). Trimming took off 3 bases at V and 2 bases at J, with 10 bases between the two ends. Germline CDR1 is MGHRA and CDR2 is YSYEKL. The CDR3 contains 14 residues. The DNA of the CDR3 is TGCGCCAGCAGCCAGGGGGCGCAGAACTATGGCTACACCTTC. Its protein is CASSQGAQNYGYTF.

This clone was counted once. The V gene is TRBV6-1, the J gene TRBJ2-7; maybe TRBD1 (6 bases). CDR1 is MNHNS and CDR2 is SASEGT in the germline V gene. This CDR3 is built from 15 residues. V was trimmed by 6 bases and J by 3 bases, leaving 18 bases between them. The CDR3: CASSTRMWDNYEQYF. CDR3 in DNA: TGTGCCAGCAGCACCCGTATGTGGGACAACTACGAGCAGTACTTC.

The V gene is TRBV4-1, the J gene TRBJ2-3; TRBD2 matches at 7 bases. Germline lookup yields CDR1 MGHRA and CDR2 YSYEKL. This CDR3 has 15 residues. The V gene end was trimmed by 5 bases and the J gene end by 3 bases; junction bases not matched to a gene: 8. CDR3 amino acids: CASSETSMGTDTQYF. DNA of the CDR3: TGCGCCAGCAGCGAGACTAGCATGGGTACAGATACGCAGTATTTT.

The CDR3 DNA reads TGCGCCAGCAGCCAACTCCTTGTCGCGGACACGCAGTATTTT. Protein sequence: CASSQLLVADTQYF. V gene TRBV4-1 combines with J gene TRBJ2-3; D call uncertain. Germline assignment: CDR1 MGHRA and CDR2 YSYEKL. With 2 bases removed from V and 9 bases from J, the gap between germline ends came to 15 bases. The CDR3 runs to 14 residues.

This chain joins TRBV5-8 and TRBJ1-2; D is undetermined. V lost 4 bases and J 4 bases, leaving 14 bases between the germline ends. CDR3 length: 14 amino acids. Germline V gene data show CDR1 as SGHTS and CDR2 as YDEGEE. DNA of the CDR3: TGTGCCAGCAGCCCAGTTTATACAACCTATGGCTACACCTTC. Translated, it gives CASSPVYTTYGYTF. The full variable domain, its missing parts supplied by reference TRBV5-8 and TRBJ1-2, is EAGVTQSPTHLIKTRGQQATLRCSPISGHTSVYWYQQALGLGLQFLLWYDEGEERNRGNFPPRFSGRQFPNYSSELNVNALELEDSALYLCASSPVYTTYGYTFGSGTRLTVV.

The chain employs TRBV10-3 and TRBJ1-1; the D gene is possibly TRBD1 (6 bases). V was clipped by 0 bases and J by 8 bases, with 19 bases between them. The CDR3 has 16 amino acids. Looked up from germline, CDR1 is ENHRY and CDR2 is SYGVKD. CDR3: CAISESMVRTVREAFF. The CDR3, as DNA: TGTGCCATCAGTGAGTCTATGGTAAGGACAGTACGGGAAGCTTTCTTT.